A selection of T cell receptor beta chains follows, all from one sample in a study of CD8 T cells in ankylosing spondylitis. One entry per CDR3 protein, called by TCRdb with MiXCR from the 5' RACE reads. This sample has 240,000 or so distinct CDR3 sequences; around 10% occur once, and the top ten carry 6% to 8.5%. Sequencing used blood, either unsorted or a sorted T cell fraction (not recorded which). These receptors came from a male donor with ankylosing spondylitis or in good health (not recorded which). Each CDR3 is given with its conserved first and last residue. A D gene is named only where the DNA matches it firmly. Clone size appears in some rows only: once, few, many, or a class for an expanded clone.

j_call	d_call	v_call	clone_size	cdr3_nt	cdr3_aa
TRBJ2-2	TRBD2	TRBV4-2	many	TGTGCCAGCAGCCAACGCCCCCTCCTAGCGGGAGTGGTCGGGGAGCTGTTTTTT	CASSQRPLLAGVVGELFF
TRBJ2-3	TRBD2	TRBV3-1	many	TGTGCCAGCAGCCAGATTAGCGGGACCAACAGCACAGATACGCAGTATTTT	CASSQISGTNSTDTQYF
TRBJ2-3	NA	TRBV5-1	few	TGCGCCAGCAGCCCATTCAGAGGGAATATTGTGACAGATACGCAGTATTTT	CASSPFRGNIVTDTQYF
TRBJ2-1	NA	TRBV28	few	TGTGCCAGCAGCTCCCCTCCCGGGGGGCGGTTGGGCTACAATGAGCAGTTCTTC	CASSSPPGGRLGYNEQFF
TRBJ2-1	NA	TRBV21-1	many	TGTGCCAGCAGCAGATCAGACTCCCAGCAGTTCTTC	CASSRSDSQQFF
TRBJ2-5	TRBD1	TRBV24-1	NA	TGTGCCACCAGTGTTACAGGGGGCGGGGAGACCCAGTACTTC	CATSVTGGGETQYF
TRBJ2-3	NA	TRBV20-1	many	TGCAGTGCGCCTAATCACGCCTCCTCTAGCACAGATACGCAGTATTTT	CSAPNHASSSTDTQYF
TRBJ2-1	TRBD2	TRBV7-8	many	TGTGCCAGCGTAGCGGGAGTCAGTGAGCAGTTCTTC	CASVAGVSEQFF
TRBJ2-7	TRBD1	TRBV4-1	few	TGCGCCAGCAGCCAGTCCCCGCGACAGGGTTTCATCGAGCAGTACTTC	CASSQSPRQGFIEQYF
TRBJ1-4	TRBD1	TRBV15	many	TGTGCCACCAGCCGTCCGGGACAGACAAATGAAAAACTGTTTTTT	CATSRPGQTNEKLFF
TRBJ2-5	NA	TRBV5-1	many	TGCGCCAGCAGCTTGGCAGGCCAGCGCAGATCAGAGACCCAGTACTTC	CASSLAGQRRSETQYF
TRBJ2-3	NA	TRBV14	NA	TGTGCCAGCAGCCAAGATAAGCGGGTCACAGATACGCAGTATTTT	CASSQDKRVTDTQYF
TRBJ1-3	NA	TRBV3-1	many	TGTGCCAGCCGCCGGGACACCTACTCTGGAAACACCATATATTTT	CASRRDTYSGNTIYF
TRBJ2-7	NA	TRBV5-1	few	TGCGCCAGCAGCTTGGGTTCGTCAGGGAAAACCCACGAGCAGTACTTC	CASSLGSSGKTHEQYF
TRBJ1-1	NA	TRBV15	many	TGTGCCACCAGCAGCAGGGTGAACACTGAAGCTTTCTTT	CATSSRVNTEAFF
TRBJ1-6	NA	TRBV7-6	few	TGTGCCAGCAGCTTAAAATATCGGCAGATCAATTCACCCCTCCACTTT	CASSLKYRQINSPLHF
TRBJ2-5	TRBD2	TRBV29-1	many	TGCAGCTACCGATTTAGCGGGGGCCAGGGAGAGACCCAGTACTTC	CSYRFSGGQGETQYF
TRBJ1-2	NA	TRBV27	many	TGTGCCAGCAGTCCGTCCCCGGGTCCATATGGCTACACCTTC	CASSPSPGPYGYTF
TRBJ2-1	NA	TRBV7-8	NA	TGTGCCAGCAGCTTAGCGTTGAAAGAACTAGCCAACAATGAGCAGTTCTTC	CASSLALKELANNEQFF
TRBJ2-7	TRBD2	TRBV27	few	TGTGCCAGCAGTTTCGGGACTAGCCCTACCTACGAGCAGTACTTC	CASSFGTSPTYEQYF
TRBJ2-1	NA	TRBV5-1	many	TGCGCCAGCAGCGTGGGAATGAGCTCCTACAATGAGCAGTTCTTC	CASSVGMSSYNEQFF
TRBJ2-5	NA	TRBV7-9	NA	TGTGCCACCAGCTCACACGGGACCTCAATGGGAGAGACCCAGTACTTC	CATSSHGTSMGETQYF
TRBJ1-1	NA	TRBV27	NA	TGTGCCAGCAGTTTCATAGGGAACACTGAAGCTTTCTTT	CASSFIGNTEAFF
TRBJ2-1	TRBD2	TRBV9	many	TGTGCCAGCAGCGTAGCCGGGGGGTCGGTGGATGAGCAGTTCTTC	CASSVAGGSVDEQFF
TRBJ2-5	NA	TRBV11-2	many	TGTGCCAGCAGCTCCAGGACTCAAGAGACCCAGTACTTC	CASSSRTQETQYF
TRBJ2-1	NA	TRBV5-1	many	TGCGCCAGCAGCTTCCGCGGGGGACAGTACAATGAGCAGTTCTTC	CASSFRGGQYNEQFF
TRBJ2-5	NA	TRBV27	NA	TGTGCCAGCAGTTTTCCACAGGGAGGGGGACAAGAGACCCAGTACTTC	CASSFPQGGGQETQYF